This TCR beta chain was recorded in a study of naive and memory T cell subsets (dated by TCRdb to about 2017). In terms of the full investigation: The figure summarizing the skin biopsy and whole blood samples listed approximately ten blood donors, 7 tuberculin skin test biopsies and 3 saline control biopsies. PCR2 was typically a SYBR Green qPCR stopped at a set threshold; low-input samples could instead use end-point PCR (about 6 cycles). As previously described, skin biopsies were taken from tuberculin skin test sites or from saline-injected control sites and processed for RNA extraction. Overall study results and their limits: The RNA-based method was acknowledged as potentially sensitive to TCR transcript changes with T cell activation and differentiation. The paper did not give details of skin biopsy collection and RNA processing, instead referencing earlier studies for those details. Higher TCR numbers at tuberculin skin test sites were interpreted as T cell infiltration of a delayed type IV hypersensitivity reaction. TCR sequences were reportedly recovered from both types of skin biopsy, with far more TCRs being found at tuberculin skin test sites.

The receptor library was made with UMI-ligation and nested PCR. The ligated cDNA was amplified in four rounds of PCR with nested alpha and beta constant region primers together with the SP2 primer. TCR RNA was reverse transcribed with SuperScript IV using alpha and beta constant region primers for the blood and skin samples. T4 RNA ligase 1 was used to ligate an oligonucleotide containing the Illumina SP2 primer and a UMI to the 3' end of the cDNA. To prevent hairpin formation, the 12-nucleotide UMI was made up of two random hexamers with an eight-base spacer between them. From the second PCR onward, the TCR alpha and beta chain libraries were handled separately, and dual indexing was used for multiplexing. After pooling, the indexed libraries were analyzed by capillary electrophoresis and sequenced on either an Illumina MiSeq or NextSeq. Libraries were spiked with PhiX DNA at about 4.5-7.5% so that base diversity was increased and cluster recognition was improved. Per the source publication's procedure: Demultiplexor pulled UMIs out of read 2, joined the UMIs with the TCR sequence from read 1, and separated reads according to sample indices. V and J genes and V-J junctions were identified by Decombinator, and each TCR was assigned a five-part identifier that included V and J deletions. Collapsinator used UMIs to correct sequencing errors and PCR amplification heterogeneity, yielding UMI-based abundance per TCR. CDR3Translator turned identifiers into nucleotide sequence, translated the nucleotide sequence into amino acids, and pulled out CDR3 regions based on terminal motifs. Error-corrected counts of alpha and beta TCRs from blood and skin were compared after being normalized to the amount of input RNA. TCRdb reanalyzed the raw reads on its own, using fastp at Q25 for trimming and MiXCR for clone calling, and kept in-frame beta chains. Entries that share a CDR3 protein sequence are merged under the most common genes and DNA. The V and J calls were not made by the authors but by TCRdb's processing. A total of around 37,000 distinct CDR3 sequences appear in this sample, approximately 9.9% of them only once. The top ten hold almost 4% of the sample.

Reading the label with the study, this specimen's treatment or condition is: skin biopsy from PPD injection site in Mantoux-positive individual. The study reported a robust and sensitive protocol to amplify, sequence and analyze TCRs, based on 3' ligation of a UMI-containing oligonucleotide to TCR cDNA. Tuberculin skin test biopsies were obtained from sites injected with PPD in individuals who had a positive Mantoux test. Before reverse transcription, total RNA that had not been cell sorted was treated with RQ1 DNase, with a target input of roughly 1 to 1,100 ng. Libraries were prepared from skin biopsies and whole blood to test how robust the pipeline was in samples where T cells are a minority population. Concerning this clonotype: Its antigen target is currently unknown. Base qualities are not recorded, but no much larger clone differs from it by a single base.

Trimming accounts for 7 bases at V and 7 bases at J, while the number of junction bases matched to no gene is 9. Taken from the germline V gene, the CDR1 and CDR2 loops are ENHRY and SYGVKD. From the cysteine through the phenylalanine, the CDR3 covers 15 amino acids. Left in the record is the CDR3 DNA by itself, 45 bases read in frame from the first base. The TCR sequence derives from an adult in good health. The material sequenced was skin, taken from a tuberculin skin test site. In this chain, TRBV10-3 is recombined with TRBJ2-1; TRBD2 aligns with 11 central bases. The CDR3 reads CAITLAGGPGNEQFF. The DNA sequence is TGTGCCATCACCTTAGCGGGGGGGCCTGGAAATGAGCAGTTCTTC.